The clone carrying this T cell receptor beta chain was found once. Antigen unknown. This sample is drawn from a study of OX40 agonist ivuxolimab in advanced cancers. For the study at large: Participants averaged about 60 years of age (range about 23 to 90) and were over 75% male. The study's findings and limits: Partial responders receiving 0.1-3.0 mg/kg showed among the lowest clonal expansion.

Here immunoSEQ multiplex PCR was the method, and the copy in TCRdb shows in-frame clones only, minus some. The table records 99,000 or so clones, 91% of them present only once. CDR3 size: 15 residues. Germline CDR1 reads LNHDA; CDR2 reads SQIVND (reference sequence). The V and J ends lost 3 bases and 5 bases respectively, with 15 bases between them. Specimen: CD4+ or CD8+ T cells sorted from blood, collected in a trial of the OX40 agonist ivuxolimab. This TCR was sampled from an adult with an advanced solid tumor such as melanoma, head and neck, liver or kidney cancer. The chain employs TRBV19 and TRBJ2-3; maybe TRBD2 (5 bases). CDR3 bases: TGTGCCAGTAGTATGGAGCGGAGGAAGGGAGATACGCAGTATTTT. Protein sequence: CASSMERRKGDTQYF.